These 18 T cell receptor beta chains originate from one sample sequenced in a study of response to subunit inactivated influenza vaccine. TCRdb fed the RT-PCR reads into MiXCR, producing one record per CDR3 protein. Of about 700,000 distinct CDR3 sequences in the sample, over 11% were seen once. The source was PBMCs from blood, collected approximately 15 days before vaccination. The receptor set was obtained from a man aged 50-59 years who received an inactivated influenza vaccine.

This clonotype has a handful of counts. The DNA for the CDR3 is TGTGCCAGCAGAGCGGGACTGGCCTCCACAGATACGCAGTATTTT. It yields the protein CASRAGLASTDTQYF. The chain combines TRBV2 with TRBJ2-3, with 7 bases fitting TRBD2. The CDR3 length is 15 residues. Losses at the gene ends were 6 bases for V and 2 bases for J; bases not matched to a gene: 8. Germline lookup yields CDR1 SNHLY and CDR2 FYNNEI.

Ten or more counts support this clonotype. The V gene is TRBV5-1, the J gene TRBJ2-1; TRBD2 agrees at 13 bases. Germline loops: CDR1 SGHRS, CDR2 YFSETQ. This CDR3 is built from 15 residues. Trimming removed 7 bases from V and 7 bases from J; junction bases left unmatched: 8. In DNA form, the CDR3 reads TGCGCCAGCGGAGGGGGACTAGCGGGGAGTAATGAGCAGTTCTTC. It is translated as CASGGGLAGSNEQFF.

J is TRBJ2-7 and V is TRBV7-2; weak D call: TRBD1 (5 bases). The CDR3 length is 12 residues. V shed 0 bases and J shed 5 bases, with 5 bases lying between them. CDR1 SGHTA and CDR2 FQGNSA come from the germline V gene. CDR3 nucleotides: TGTGCCAGCAGCTTAGCGGGGCACGAGCAGTACTTC. Its translation: CASSLAGHEQYF.

This clonotype has more than one count but fewer than ten. V usage is TRBV2 and J usage is TRBJ2-1, with D uncertain. The V end lost 7 bases, the J end lost 4 bases, and 11 bases lay between the germline ends. CDR3 length: 13 amino acids. Germline CDR1 is SNHLY and CDR2 is FYNNEI. The CDR3 DNA follows: TGTGCCAGCATCCAGCACCGGTACAATGAGCAGTTCTTC. Its translation is CASIQHRYNEQFF.

The genes are TRBV27 and TRBJ2-7, with D unresolved. The germline V gene has CDR1 MNHEY and CDR2 SMNVEV (reference sequence). V lost 7 bases and J 0 bases, leaving 10 bases between the germline ends. The CDR3 extends over 13 amino acids. The CDR3 DNA reads as TGTGCCAGCACCTCGACGGACTCCTACGAGCAGTACTTC. Translating it yields CASTSTDSYEQYF.

The chain employs TRBV7-2 and TRBJ2-1; 8 nucleotides agree with TRBD1. Germline values: CDR1 SGHTA, CDR2 FQGNSA. Trimming cost V 7 bases and J 5 bases; bases outside gene matches: 7. The CDR3 totals 14 residues. The CDR3: CASKIQGADNEQFF. As DNA, the CDR3 is TGTGCCAGCAAAATCCAGGGGGCGGACAATGAGCAGTTCTTC.

The gene calls are TRBV5-1 and TRBJ2-3, with 7 positions matching TRBD1. This CDR3 has 14 amino acids. CDR1 is SGHRS and CDR2 is YFSETQ in the germline V gene. The ends lost 2 bases at V and 4 bases at J; junction bases unmatched: 4. The CDR3 region has the DNA TGCGCCAGCAGCTTACCGACAGGGTCAGATACGCAGTATTTT. It specifies CASSLPTGSDTQYF. The full variable domain, completed using reference TRBV5-1 and TRBJ2-3, is KAGVTQTPRYLIKTRGQQVTLSCSPISGHRSVSWYQQTPGQGLQFLFEYFSETQRNKGNFPGRFSGRQFSNSRSEMNVSTLELGDSALYLCASSLPTGSDTQYFGPGTRLTVL.

In this sample, this clonotype turned up many times. V is TRBV28 and J is TRBJ2-1, with a tentative D call TRBD2 (6 bases). CDR1 and CDR2 from the germline V gene are MDHEN and SYDVKM. Trimming shortened V by 5 bases and J by 3 bases, and 14 bases separated the two germline ends. CDR3 length: 15 residues. The CDR3 nucleotides read TGTGCCAGCAGTCCCCCCGGGACTGTCTACAATGAGCAGTTCTTC. Its translation is CASSPPGTVYNEQFF.

The V call is TRBV5-1, the J call TRBJ2-7; possible D gene TRBD2, 6 bases. This CDR3 comprises 15 residues. V lost 3 bases and J 3 bases, leaving 16 bases between the germline ends. Per the germline V gene, CDR1 is SGHRS and CDR2 is YFSETQ. CDR3 in amino acids: CASSYGGGTYYEQYF. The DNA of the CDR3 is TGCGCCAGCAGCTACGGGGGTGGGACCTACTACGAGCAGTACTTC.

This clonotype was counted only a few times. The V gene is TRBV20-1, the J gene TRBJ2-3; 12 positions match TRBD2. The CDR3 contains 14 residues. Germline V gene sequence: CDR1 DFQATT, CDR2 SNEGSKA (reference sequence). With V trimmed by 5 bases and J by 6 bases, 6 bases remained unmatched. DNA for the CDR3: TGCAGTGCTTTACTAGCGGGAGGCGCCGATACGCAGTATTTT. This encodes CSALLAGGADTQYF.

This clonotype was detected many times. J is TRBJ2-3 and V is TRBV5-1, with 8 bases identical to TRBD1. J gave up 5 bases and V 0 bases, and 5 bases lay outside the gene matches. The length of the CDR3 is 15 residues. CDR1 is SGHRS, CDR2 YFSETQ, per germline. In nucleotides, the CDR3 is TGCGCCAGCAGCTTGGGACAGGGGAGAGGAGATACGCAGTATTTT. Translating it yields CASSLGQGRGDTQYF.

The chain recombines TRBV29-1 with TRBJ2-1, with D unclear. The CDR3 runs 12 residues. In germline, CDR1 is SQVTM, CDR2 ANQGSEA. Trimming took off 6 bases at V and 4 bases at J, with 10 bases between the two ends. Here the CDR3 reads CSVTHTYNEQFF. The CDR3 region has the DNA TGCAGCGTCACCCACACATACAATGAGCAGTTCTTC.

This clonotype was counted only a few times. The V call is TRBV18, the J call TRBJ1-1; no definite D call. CDR3 size: 17 residues. V gave up 1 base and J gave up 0 bases, with 15 bases separating them. Germline assignment: CDR1 KGHSH and CDR2 LQKENI. The CDR3 here is CASSPRAGLVMNTEAFF. CDR3 DNA sequence: TGTGCCAGCTCACCACGTGCAGGCCTAGTGATGAACACTGAAGCTTTCTTT.

In this sample, this clonotype turned up a few times. This chain links TRBV2 with TRBJ1-5; maybe TRBD1 (6 bases). The CDR3 consists of 16 residues. V gave up 5 bases and J gave up 0 bases, with 14 bases separating them. CDR1 is SNHLY and CDR2 is FYNNEI in the germline V gene. The CDR3, as DNA: TGTGCCAGCAGTTCCATACAGGGTTATAGCAATCAGCCCCAGCATTTT. Residues: CASSSIQGYSNQPQHF.

The chain uses TRBV12-3 or TRBV12-4 and TRBJ2-1, with D perhaps assigned TRBD1 or TRBD2 (7 bases each). Trimming removed 3 bases from V and 7 bases from J, with 19 bases in between. CDR3 length: 16 residues. The CDR3 DNA reads TGTGCCAGCAGTTTCTTACGGCCAGGGGGGGGGAATGAGCAGTTCTTC. Protein: CASSFLRPGGGNEQFF.

This clonotype was counted a few times. The V call is TRBV25-1, the J call TRBJ2-7; no reliable D call. V was clipped by 2 bases and J by 1 base, with 12 bases between them. Germline-derived CDR1 and CDR2 are MGHDK and SYGVNS. The CDR3 loop spans 15 amino acids. CDR3 coding DNA: TGTGCCAGCAGTGAAGTGGGCACATCATCCTACGAGCAGTACTTC. Its translation is CASSEVGTSSYEQYF.

The table lists this clonotype with many counts. The CDR3 spells CASSGRVEGEQYF. CDR3 nucleotides: TGCGCCAGCAGCGGAAGGGTAGAGGGCGAGCAGTACTTC. The chain is built from TRBV5-1 and TRBJ2-7, with a possible D match to TRBD2 (5 bases). Trimming left V 4 bases short and J 6 bases short, with 14 bases between. The germline V gene has CDR1 SGHRS and CDR2 YFSETQ. The CDR3 sequence is 13 residues long.

This clonotype was seen more than once but under ten times. The chain joins TRBV12-3 or TRBV12-4 to TRBJ1-5; D uncertain. The CDR3 spans 14 residues. The ends were cut back, 2 bases at V and 4 bases at J, with 9 bases in the middle. The DNA for the CDR3 is TGTGCCAGCAGTTTATACGGAGAGAATCAGCCCCAGCATTTT. Protein sequence: CASSLYGENQPQHF.